This TCR beta chain was recovered during a study of control samples from healthy donors and cancer patients. Assay used: immunoSEQ multiplex PCR; TCRdb lists only in-frame clones, some missing. The sample contains about 89,000 clones, 86% of which appear only once. Germline V CDR1 and CDR2: SGHTA, FQGNSA. The CDR3 runs to 13 residues. The ends were cut back, 5 bases at V and 5 bases at J, with 12 bases in the middle. This sequence was found in a man aged 30 to 45 in good health. Sequenced sample: blood. The rearrangement joins TRBV7-2 to TRBJ1-1; D uncertain. DNA of the CDR3: TGTGCCAGCAGCGGCGGCCTCGGGACTGAAGCTTTCTTT. This gives the protein CASSGGLGTEAFF.